Listed below are T cell receptor beta chains from one sample, sequenced in a study of blood T cell repertoires in COVID-19. TCRdb keeps only in-frame clones here, not all; method: immunoSEQ multiplex PCR. In the table there are about 91,000 clones, 80% to 90% of which are singletons. Sequencing input: peripheral blood. Receptor source: a woman between 65 and 79 years old with acute or convalescent COVID-19. Both conserved end residues are part of each CDR3. The D gene is left open where the match is weak. Rows may omit the clone size; those that give it use once, few, many or a size class.

d_call	j_call	clone_size	v_call	cdr3_aa	cdr3_nt
NA	TRBJ1-3	NA	TRBV12-2	CASRLALSERGNTIYF	TGTGCAAGTCGCTTAGCACTGTCGGAGCGCGGAAACACCATATATTTT
NA	TRBJ2-1	NA	TRBV28	CASSLVGSSAYNEQFF	TGTGCCAGCAGTTTGGTGGGGTCTAGCGCCTACAATGAGCAGTTCTTC
TRBD1	TRBJ2-7	NA	TRBV30	CAWSHGTGSYEQYF	TGTGCCTGGAGTCACGGGACAGGGAGCTACGAGCAGTACTTC
NA	TRBJ1-3	NA	TRBV7-6	CASSLEETVFSSGNTIYF	TGTGCCAGCAGCTTAGAAGAGACAGTGTTCAGCTCTGGAAACACCATATATTTT
NA	TRBJ1-2	NA	TRBV7-9	CASSLALDSTYGYTF	TGTGCCAGCAGCTTAGCTTTGGACAGCACCTATGGCTACACCTTC
NA	TRBJ2-4	NA	TRBV19	CASSFRGNIQYF	TGTGCCAGTAGTTTCCGGGGGAACATTCAGTACTTC
NA	TRBJ2-2	NA	TRBV9	CASSVVRRRDKNTGELFF	TGTGCCAGCAGCGTAGTCCGCCGCCGGGACAAGAACACCGGGGAGCTGTTTTTT
TRBD1	TRBJ2-7	NA	TRBV7-3	CASSPQTGTYEQYF	TGTGCCAGCAGCCCTCAGACAGGGACCTACGAGCAGTACTTC
TRBD2	TRBJ2-1	NA	TRBV9	CASSAGLGNEQFF	TGTGCCAGCAGCGCCGGACTAGGCAATGAGCAGTTCTTC
NA	TRBJ2-7	NA	TRBV21-1	CASSKEDTAEQYF	TGTGCCAGCAGCAAAGAAGACACGGCTGAGCAGTACTTC
NA	TRBJ2-5	NA	TRBV12-2	CASRFLEDRQETQYF	TGTGCAAGTCGCTTCCTCGAGGATAGGCAAGAGACCCAGTACTTC
TRBD2	TRBJ2-7	NA	TRBV11-1	CASSLARTSFSSEQYF	TGTGCCAGCAGCTTAGCTAGGACTAGCTTTTCCTCCGAGCAGTACTTC
TRBD1	TRBJ2-5	once	TRBV3-1/TRBV3-2	CASSSGTGMPTQETQYF	TGTGCCAGCAGTTCCGGGACAGGGATGCCAACCCAAGAGACCCAGTACTTC
NA	TRBJ2-5	once	TRBV6-2/TRBV6-3	CASSYGLGGIGETQYF	TGTGCCAGCAGTTACGGGTTGGGCGGGATCGGAGAGACCCAGTACTTC
TRBD2	TRBJ2-5	NA	TRBV24-1	CATSDPSGGGQETQYF	TGTGCCACCAGTGACCCTAGCGGGGGGGGTCAAGAGACCCAGTACTTC
TRBD1	TRBJ2-1	NA	TRBV19	CASMRGQGGYNEQFF	TGTGCCAGTATGCGGGGACAGGGAGGCTACAATGAGCAGTTCTTC
NA	TRBJ2-5	NA	TRBV11-2	CASRNTGSAGTQYF	TGTGCCAGCAGAAATACAGGGAGCGCCGGCACCCAGTACTTC
TRBD1	TRBJ2-1	NA	TRBV4-1	CASSQGQGYEQFF	TGCGCCAGCAGCCAAGGACAGGGTTATGAGCAGTTCTTC
TRBD1	TRBJ1-1	NA	TRBV5-1	CASSVGTGLGTEAFF	TGCGCCAGCAGCGTTGGGACAGGGCTGGGAACTGAAGCTTTCTTT
NA	TRBJ1-6	NA	TRBV2	CASKDRSSYNSPLHF	TGTGCCAGCAAGGACAGATCCTCCTATAATTCACCCCTCCACTTT
NA	TRBJ2-7	NA	TRBV2	CASSSIPGAYEQYF	TGTGCCAGCAGTTCGATACCTGGAGCCTACGAGCAGTACTTC
NA	TRBJ2-3	NA	TRBV19	CASSGGRGGTQYF	TGTGCCAGTAGTGGGGGCAGGGGTGGTACGCAGTATTTT
NA	TRBJ1-1	NA	TRBV5-4	CASSLMGAWNTEAFF	TGTGCCAGCAGCTTGATGGGGGCTTGGAACACTGAAGCTTTCTTT
NA	TRBJ2-7	NA	TRBV14	CASSQTPSGIEQYF	TGTGCCAGCAGCCAAACCCCATCCGGGATCGAGCAGTACTTC
TRBD2	TRBJ2-5	NA	TRBV6-2/TRBV6-3	CASSSGLAGVQETQYF	TGTGCCAGCAGTTCGGGACTAGCGGGGGTCCAAGAGACCCAGTACTTC
NA	TRBJ2-7	NA	TRBV29-1	CSVEERSGYEQYF	TGCAGCGTTGAAGAACGATCGGGGTACGAGCAGTACTTC
NA	TRBJ1-6	NA	TRBV27	CASSLRVSYNSPLHF	TGTGCCAGCAGTTTGAGGGTGTCCTATAATTCACCCCTCCACTTT
TRBD2	TRBJ2-7	NA	TRBV7-9	CASSRAGGLSYEQYF	TGTGCCAGCAGCAGAGCGGGAGGGCTCTCCTACGAGCAGTACTTC
NA	TRBJ1-1	NA	TRBV14	CATLDGAFF	TGTGCCACCTTAGATGGAGCTTTCTTT
TRBD2	TRBJ2-1	NA	TRBV7-3	CASSLVGSGRAGDEQFF	TGTGCCAGCAGCTTAGTGGGGAGCGGGAGGGCCGGGGATGAGCAGTTCTTC
NA	TRBJ1-6	NA	TRBV30	CAWSAKMAWDTPEYNSPLHF	TGTGCCTGGAGTGCAAAAATGGCATGGGACACCCCAGAATATAATTCACCCCTCCACTTT
TRBD1	TRBJ2-7	NA	TRBV5-1	CASSSGTGGGEQYF	TGCGCCAGCAGCTCAGGGACAGGGGGTGGCGAGCAGTACTTC
NA	TRBJ1-1	once	TRBV7-9	CASSLVEITEAFF	TGTGCCAGCAGCTTAGTAGAGATCACTGAAGCTTTCTTT
NA	TRBJ2-1	NA	TRBV24-1	CATSGPWPGVQFF	TGTGCCACCAGTGGCCCCTGGCCAGGGGTGCAGTTCTTC
TRBD1	TRBJ1-4	NA	TRBV18	CASSPIRDRGGKLFF	TGTGCCAGCTCACCAATCCGGGACAGAGGTGGAAAACTGTTTTTT
NA	TRBJ1-5	once	TRBV27	CASSFSGSNQPQHF	TGTGCCAGCAGTTTTTCAGGGTCCAATCAGCCCCAGCATTTT
TRBD1	TRBJ1-2	NA	TRBV7-2	CASSTRDSVYGYTF	TGTGCCAGCAGCACACGGGACAGCGTCTATGGCTACACCTTC
NA	TRBJ1-5	few	TRBV15	CATSRSGDRGNQPQHF	TGTGCCACCAGCAGATCAGGGGATCGAGGCAATCAGCCCCAGCATTTT
NA	TRBJ2-3	NA	TRBV5-1	CASRRGGHTDTQYF	TGCGCCAGCAGACGGGGAGGACACACAGATACGCAGTATTTT
NA	TRBJ2-3	NA	TRBV12-3/TRBV12-4	CASSPAGYTQYF	TGTGCCAGCAGTCCCGCGGGATATACGCAGTATTTT
NA	TRBJ1-5	NA	TRBV2	CASRYTTGQPQHF	TGTGCCAGCAGGTACACAACAGGTCAGCCCCAGCATTTT
NA	TRBJ2-7	NA	TRBV2	CASSEGTGIYEQYF	TGTGCCAGCAGTGAAGGGACTGGGATCTACGAGCAGTACTTC
NA	TRBJ1-3	once	TRBV7-9	CASSPTGGNTIYF	TGTGCCAGCAGCCCTACAGGGGGAAACACCATATATTTT
TRBD2	TRBJ2-1	NA	TRBV7-3	CASSLKLAGVINEQFF	TGTGCCAGCAGCTTAAAACTAGCGGGAGTTATAAATGAGCAGTTCTTC
TRBD1	TRBJ2-2	once	TRBV14	CASSQVAFLGQGPPPGELFF	TGTGCCAGCAGCCAAGTGGCTTTCTTGGGACAGGGGCCCCCTCCCGGGGAGCTGTTTTTT
NA	TRBJ2-3	NA	TRBV10-2	CASSEFVAHTDTQYF	TGCGCCAGCAGTGAGTTTGTAGCCCACACAGATACGCAGTATTTT
NA	TRBJ1-2	NA	TRBV27	CASRAVSVQTYGYTF	TGTGCCAGCAGAGCCGTCTCGGTACAGACCTATGGCTACACCTTC
TRBD1	TRBJ1-4	NA	TRBV18	CASSPRQGINEKLFF	TGTGCCAGCTCACCACGACAGGGGATCAATGAAAAACTGTTTTTT
NA	TRBJ1-2	NA	TRBV6-1	CASSEAGAGNLGYGYTF	TGTGCCAGCAGTGAAGCTGGGGCAGGGAATTTAGGCTATGGCTACACCTTC
NA	TRBJ2-5	NA	TRBV11-2	CASSLGFTKQETQYF	TGTGCCAGCAGCTTAGGCTTTACAAAACAAGAGACCCAGTACTTC
NA	TRBJ1-1	NA	TRBV2	CASSGGLVLGDEAFF	TGTGCCAGCAGTGGAGGTTTAGTGTTAGGAGATGAAGCTTTCTTT
NA	TRBJ1-3	NA	TRBV9	CASSVAREGGRSGNTIYF	TGTGCCAGCAGCGTAGCTAGGGAGGGCGGCCGCTCTGGAAACACCATATATTTT
NA	TRBJ2-5	NA	TRBV7-6	CASSLQSNAKQETQYF	TGTGCCAGCAGCTTACAAAGTAATGCGAAACAAGAGACCCAGTACTTC
NA	TRBJ1-5	once	TRBV19	CASSLRGNNQPQHF	TGTGCCAGTAGTTTACGAGGGAACAATCAGCCCCAGCATTTT